This T cell receptor (beta chain) originates from a study of CD8+CD57+ T cells in acquired aplastic anemia. The template for TCR beta VDJ and CDR3 sequence profiling was genomic DNA. TCRdb reprocessed the reads with MiXCR, giving one entry per CDR3 protein. The repertoire holds roughly 240,000 distinct CDR3 sequences, with 47% as singletons. Sequenced patients had shown CD8+CD57+ cell expansion by flow cytometry. No patient had been given any therapy when blood was sampled. Notes on the study in general: Found in both controls and patients were approximately 29 CD8+ CDR3 sequences. Patients were compared with controls for CD8+ Simpson's diversity, and no significant difference emerged.

Comment on this clonotype: Its antigen is not known.

The receptor comes from a human donor with aplastic anemia. Sample: sorted CD4+, CD8+, or CD8+CD57+ T cells (not recorded which) from PBMCs.

Written as DNA, the CDR3 is TGTGCCAGCAGCCTCCAACCAGGGGTTCGGGACGAGCAGTACTTC. Amino acids: CASSLQPGVRDEQYF. The chain has TRBV7-9 and TRBJ2-7; perhaps TRBD1 as D (6 bases). Germline V gene data show CDR1 as SEHNR and CDR2 as FQNEAQ (reference sequence). The CDR3 extends over 15 amino acids. The V end lost 5 bases, the J end lost 5 bases, and 19 bases lay between the germline ends. Drawing the rest from reference TRBV7-9 and TRBJ2-7, the complete variable domain is DTGVSQNPRHKITKRGQNVTFRCDPISEHNRLYWYRQTLGQGPEFLTYFQNEAQLEKSRLLSDRFSAERPKGSFSTLEIQRTEQGDSAMYLCASSLQPGVRDEQYFGPGTRLTVT.